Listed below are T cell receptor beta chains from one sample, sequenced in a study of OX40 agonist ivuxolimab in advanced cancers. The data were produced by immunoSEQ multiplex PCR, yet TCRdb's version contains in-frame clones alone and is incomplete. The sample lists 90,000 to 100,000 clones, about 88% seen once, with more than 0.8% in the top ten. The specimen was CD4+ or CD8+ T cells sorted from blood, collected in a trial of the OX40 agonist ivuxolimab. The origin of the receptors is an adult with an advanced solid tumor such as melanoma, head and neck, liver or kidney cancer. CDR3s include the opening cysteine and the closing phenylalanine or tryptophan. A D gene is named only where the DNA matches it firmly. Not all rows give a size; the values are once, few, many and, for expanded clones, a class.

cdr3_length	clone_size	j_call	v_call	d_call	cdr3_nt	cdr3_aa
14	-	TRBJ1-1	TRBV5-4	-	TGTGCCAGCAGCTGGGACCGGCTGGACACTGAAGCTTTCTTT	CASSWDRLDTEAFF
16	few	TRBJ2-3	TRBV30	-	TGTGCCTGGAGTGGGATAGGTTGGGAGGGCACAGATACGCAGTATTTT	CAWSGIGWEGTDTQYF
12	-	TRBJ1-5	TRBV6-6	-	TGTGCCAGCTGTTTGTTCAATCAGCCCCAGCATTTT	CASCLFNQPQHF
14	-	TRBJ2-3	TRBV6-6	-	TGTGCCAGCAGCCCGGGACCCCCTTCCGGGACGCAGTATTTT	CASSPGPPSGTQYF
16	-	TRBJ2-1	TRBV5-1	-	TGCGCCAGCAGCTTGATTGAAACAGGCTCCTACAATGAGCAGTTCTTC	CASSLIETGSYNEQFF
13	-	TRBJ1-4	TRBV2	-	TGTGCCAGCAGTGTCAGCTTCGGGGAAAAACTGTTTTTT	CASSVSFGEKLFF
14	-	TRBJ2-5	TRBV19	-	TGTGCCAGTAGCAGACTTGGGGGACAAGAGACCCAGTACTTC	CASSRLGGQETQYF
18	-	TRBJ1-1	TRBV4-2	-	TGTGCCAGCAGCCAAGATAGAGGACACCCGATCCCCAACACTGAAGCTTTCTTT	CASSQDRGHPIPNTEAFF
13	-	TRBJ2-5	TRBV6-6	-	TGTGCCAGCACCAGGGGCCCCCAAGAGACCCAGTACTTC	CASTRGPQETQYF
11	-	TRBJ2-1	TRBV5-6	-	TGTGCCAGCAGCTTGGGGGAACGGAAGTTCTTC	CASSLGERKFF
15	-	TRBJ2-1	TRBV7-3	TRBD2	TGTGCCAGCAGCTTTAGCGGGAGTAAGTACAATGAGCAGTTCTTC	CASSFSGSKYNEQFF
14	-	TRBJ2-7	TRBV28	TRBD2	TGTGCCAGCTCTCCGGGGGGAGGGTCCTACGAGCAGTACTTC	CASSPGGGSYEQYF
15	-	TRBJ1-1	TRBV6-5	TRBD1	TGTGCCAGCAGTTACTCACAGGGGGCAAACACTGAAGCTTTCTTT	CASSYSQGANTEAFF
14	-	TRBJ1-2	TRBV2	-	TGTGCCAGCAATGGTATCAGGGGAAACTATGGCTACACCTTC	CASNGIRGNYGYTF
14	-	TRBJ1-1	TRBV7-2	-	TGTGCCAGCAGCTGGGGGGGGCAGAACACTGAAGCTTTCTTT	CASSWGGQNTEAFF
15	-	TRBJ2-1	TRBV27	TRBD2	TGTGCCAGCAGGAAGGGACTAGCGGGAGTCAATGAGCAGTTCTTC	CASRKGLAGVNEQFF
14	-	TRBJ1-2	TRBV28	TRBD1	TGTGCCAGCAGTTCCCTCCGACAGGGGAGGGGCTACACCTTC	CASSSLRQGRGYTF
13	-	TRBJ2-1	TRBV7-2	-	TGTGCCAGCAGCTTAGCCGGGGCTAGGGAGAAGTTCTTC	CASSLAGAREKFF
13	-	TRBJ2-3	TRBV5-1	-	TGCGCCAGCAGTCAGGGAGGCACAGATACGCAGTATTTT	CASSQGGTDTQYF
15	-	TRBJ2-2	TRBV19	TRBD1	TGTGCCACCTCAAGAGGCGACAGGGACACCGGGGAGCTGTTTTTT	CATSRGDRDTGELFF
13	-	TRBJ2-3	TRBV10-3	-	TGTGCCATCAGGAGGGGGGTCGCAGATACGCAGTATTTT	CAIRRGVADTQYF
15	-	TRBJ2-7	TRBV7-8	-	TGTGCCAGCAGCATCTCTGAGTGGGGGTCCTACGAGCAGTACTTC	CASSISEWGSYEQYF
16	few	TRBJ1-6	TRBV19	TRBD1	TGTGCCAGTAGTCCCGGGGACAGGGGGCGCGAATCACCCCTCCACTTT	CASSPGDRGRESPLHF
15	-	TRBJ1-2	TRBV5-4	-	TGTGCCAGCAGCCCGGCGGGGGAGGTGGGGTATGGCTACACCTTC	CASSPAGEVGYGYTF
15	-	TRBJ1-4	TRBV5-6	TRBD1	TGTGCCAGCAGCTTGTTCGGGACAGGAGGCGAAAAACTGTTTTTT	CASSLFGTGGEKLFF
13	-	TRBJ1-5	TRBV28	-	TGTGCCAGCTGTGGTACCCTTAATCAGCCCCAGCATTTT	CASCGTLNQPQHF
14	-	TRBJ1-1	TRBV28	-	TGTGCCAGCAGCCTCGGGACTCGAGGGACTGAAGCTTTCTTT	CASSLGTRGTEAFF
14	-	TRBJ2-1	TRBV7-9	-	TGTGCCAGCAGCCCTAGACGAGGGGTAAATGAGCAGTTCTTC	CASSPRRGVNEQFF
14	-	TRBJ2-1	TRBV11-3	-	TGTGCCAGCAGCGAAACCGGGACTTTCAATGAGCAGTTCTTC	CASSETGTFNEQFF
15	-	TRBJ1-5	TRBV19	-	TGTGCCAGTACCCCGGGACCCGGGAGCAATCAGCCCCAGCATTTT	CASTPGPGSNQPQHF
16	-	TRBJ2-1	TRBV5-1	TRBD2	TGCGCCAGCAGCTTGGGGGGTAGCGGGAGGGCCCCTGAGCAGTTCTTC	CASSLGGSGRAPEQFF
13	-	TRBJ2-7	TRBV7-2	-	TGTGCCAGCAGCTTAGAGCGGGCCGACGAGCAGTACTTC	CASSLERADEQYF
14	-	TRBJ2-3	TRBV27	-	TGTGCCAGCACCCGGGACCTGGAGGGGGATACGCAGTATTTT	CASTRDLEGDTQYF
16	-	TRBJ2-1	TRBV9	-	TGTGCCAGCAGCGTAGCCGGGAGCGGAACAAACAATGAGCAGTTCTTC	CASSVAGSGTNNEQFF
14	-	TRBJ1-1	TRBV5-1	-	TGCGCCAGCAGCTTCGGGACTGGTGGGACTGAAGCTTTCTTT	CASSFGTGGTEAFF
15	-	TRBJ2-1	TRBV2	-	TGTGCCAGCAGTGAACAGCGGCCTACCTACAATGAGCAGTTCTTC	CASSEQRPTYNEQFF
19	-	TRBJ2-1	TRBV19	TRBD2	TGTGCCAGTAGTTTCCCCTTAGCGGGAGGGCCAGGTGGTTACAATGAGCAGTTCTTC	CASSFPLAGGPGGYNEQFF
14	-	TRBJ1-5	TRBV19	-	TGTGCCAGTAGTCCACAACAGGGAGTTCAGCCCCAGCATTTT	CASSPQQGVQPQHF
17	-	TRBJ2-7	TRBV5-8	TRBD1	TGTGCCAGCAGCTTTGTTTATGGGACAGGGGATTTCTACGAGCAGTACTTC	CASSFVYGTGDFYEQYF
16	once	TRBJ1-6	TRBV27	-	TGTGCCAGCAGTCATGGGGGGGGACGATTGAATTCACCCCTCCACTTT	CASSHGGGRLNSPLHF
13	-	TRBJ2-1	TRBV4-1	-	TGCGCCAGCAGCCAAGAATATAAGACTAGGCAGTTCTTC	CASSQEYKTRQFF
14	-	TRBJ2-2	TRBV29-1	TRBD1	TGCAGCGCCAGGGGACAGGGTAACACCGGGGAGCTGTTTTTT	CSARGQGNTGELFF
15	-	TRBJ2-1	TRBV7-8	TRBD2	TGTGCCAGCAGACCTACTAGCGGCCCCTACAATGAGCAGTTCTTC	CASRPTSGPYNEQFF
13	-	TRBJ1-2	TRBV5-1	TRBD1	TGCGCCAGCAGCTTGGAGGGACAGGGAGGCTACACCTTC	CASSLEGQGGYTF
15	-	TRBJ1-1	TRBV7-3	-	TGTGCCAGCAGCTTAACAGCAGGGGCGATCACTGAAGCTTTCTTT	CASSLTAGAITEAFF